The entry that follows covers one TCR beta chain sequence. These data belong to a study of T cell changes during pregnancy in multiple sclerosis. The table came from immunoSEQ multiplex PCR; TCRdb's copy has only in-frame clones and leaves some out. The data show fewer than 60,000 clones, with about 90% seen just once and approximately 6.1% held by the top ten. V lost 2 bases and J lost 7, with 18 bases in between. The germline gives CDR1 SGHRS, CDR2 YFSETQ. The CDR3 is 16 residues long. The material sequenced was peripheral blood, taken in the third trimester of pregnancy. The chain carries TRBV5-1 and TRBJ1-4, with D perhaps matching TRBD1 (5 bases). This TCR was recovered from a female donor in good health, enrolled as a control in a pregnancy study. DNA of the CDR3: TGCGCCAGCAGCTTTTATTCGGGGGTTTCGAGTGAAAAACTGTTTTTT. Translated: CASSFYSGVSSEKLFF.